Below are 27 T cell receptor beta chains sequenced from a single sample in a study of OX40 agonist ivuxolimab in advanced cancers. Sequencing was performed with immunoSEQ multiplex PCR; in TCRdb, only in-frame clones are kept and a portion is missing. This sample has approximately 32,000 clones, with around nine tenths found just once. The sample was CD4+ or CD8+ T cells sorted from blood, taken in a trial of the OX40 agonist ivuxolimab. These receptors were collected from an adult with an advanced solid tumor such as melanoma, head and neck, liver or kidney cancer.

This rearrangement joins TRBV28 to TRBJ1-2; D perhaps matches TRBD1 (5 bases). This CDR3 is built from 13 residues. CDR1 is MDHEN and CDR2 is SYDVKM in the germline V gene. V was shortened by 2 bases and J by 2 bases, with 6 bases between the two germline ends. This chain's CDR3 is CASSLGGNYGYTF. In nucleotides, the CDR3 is TGTGCCAGCAGTTTAGGGGGAAACTATGGCTACACCTTC.

The CDR3 here is CASRPGHTSNQPQHF. The DNA of the CDR3 is TGTGCCAGCAGACCGGGACACACTAGCAATCAGCCCCAGCATTTT. The chain combines TRBV9 with TRBJ1-5, with D perhaps TRBD1 (6 bases). The germline V gene encodes CDR1 SGDLS and CDR2 YYNGEE. There are 15 residues in the CDR3. V shed 5 bases and J shed 0 bases, with 12 bases lying between them.

V and J are TRBV27 and TRBJ2-5, with 7 nucleotides matching TRBD1. The J call may be in error: the DNA end matches TRBJ2-7 better. The CDR3 totals 14 residues. Germline CDR1 is MNHEY and CDR2 is SMNVEV (reference sequence). The CDR3: CASSLQGPSYEQYF. The DNA for the CDR3 is TGTGCCAGCAGCCTACAGGGGCCGTCCTACGAGCAGTACTTC.

The chain couples TRBV7-3 to TRBJ2-3; maybe TRBD1 (5 bases). The CDR3 is 16 amino acids. V lost 2 bases and J 3 bases, leaving 15 bases between the germline ends. Looked up from germline, CDR1 is SGHTA and CDR2 is FQGTGA. This CDR3 is CASSLGTGPRTDTQYF. CDR3 bases: TGTGCCAGCAGCTTAGGTACAGGCCCTCGTACAGATACGCAGTATTTT.

The CDR3 spells CASSDEPGASQGYTF. The CDR3 nucleotides are TGCGCCAGCAGCGATGAACCAGGGGCCTCCCAAGGCTACACCTTC. This sequence joins TRBV5-1 and TRBJ1-2, with D maybe TRBD1 (6 bases). Trimming shortened V by 4 bases and J by 8 bases, and 21 bases separated the two germline ends. The CDR3 length is 15 residues. The V gene's germline CDR1 is SGHRS and CDR2 YFSETQ.

This chain connects TRBV4-1 to TRBJ2-7; D might be TRBD1 (5 bases). V lost 2 bases and J 1 base, leaving 12 bases between the germline ends. The CDR3 is 15 amino acids. The germline V gene encodes CDR1 MGHRA and CDR2 YSYEKL. CDR3 DNA sequence: TGCGCCAGCAGCCAAATGACAGTGTTGTCCTACGAGCAGTACTTC. This codes for CASSQMTVLSYEQYF.

J is TRBJ2-7 and V is TRBV4-1; 11 positions agree with TRBD1. The CDR3 is 16 residues long. The V gene's germline CDR1 is MGHRA and CDR2 YSYEKL. Trimming took 1 base from V and 4 from J; bases not matched to a gene: 6. The CDR3 bases are TGCGCCAGCAGCCAAGTCCGGGGACAGGGGGAGTACGAGCAGTACTTC. This sequence encodes CASSQVRGQGEYEQYF.

The chain recombines TRBV19 with TRBJ2-3; 13 bases are shared with TRBD2. Germline-derived CDR1 and CDR2 are LNHDA and SQIVND (reference sequence). With 5 bases clipped from V and 4 bases from J, the junction kept 6 bases outside the gene matches. This CDR3 is 16 amino acids long. The CDR3 sequence: CASSSRTSGRADTQYF. In nucleotides, the CDR3 is TGTGCCAGTAGTTCCCGAACTAGCGGGAGGGCAGATACGCAGTATTTT.

V usage is TRBV7-6 and J usage is TRBJ2-2; 7 nucleotides match TRBD2. The CDR3 has 16 amino acids. CDR1 and CDR2 (germline): SGHVS, FNYEAQ. Germline trimming cut 1 base from V and 6 bases from J; bases unmatched to any gene: 8. The CDR3 loop is CASSLGSSGGAGELFF. The CDR3 DNA sequence: TGTGCCAGCAGCTTAGGGTCGTCGGGAGGAGCCGGGGAGCTGTTTTTT.

V is TRBV7-3 and J is TRBJ2-1; 9 bases agree with TRBD2. Trimming took 5 bases from V and 0 from J; bases not matched to a gene: 14. Germline lookup yields CDR1 SGHTA and CDR2 FQGTGA. This CDR3 is 19 amino acids long. CDR3 nucleotides: TGTGCCAGCAGCCCCCGACTAGCGGACCAACCTAGCTCCTACAATGAGCAGTTCTTC. As protein: CASSPRLADQPSSYNEQFF.

In DNA, the CDR3 is TGTGCCAGCAGCCGGGTCGACAGGGTCAATGAGCAGTTCTTC. This codes for CASSRVDRVNEQFF. This chain joins TRBV6-5 and TRBJ2-1; 7 nucleotides align to TRBD1. CDR3 size: 14 residues. Trimming took 6 bases from V and 6 from J; bases not matched to a gene: 8. The germline V gene has CDR1 MNHEY and CDR2 SVGAGI.

V usage is TRBV7-2 and J usage is TRBJ1-2, with a possible D match to TRBD1 (5 bases). The CDR3 spans 16 residues. Germline CDR1 and CDR2: SGHTA and FQGNSA. The V gene lost 2 bases and the J gene lost 5 bases, with 18 bases spanning the gap. The CDR3 reads CASSLTGPVPEYGYTF. As DNA, the CDR3 is TGTGCCAGCAGCTTAACAGGCCCCGTGCCAGAATATGGCTACACCTTC. Full variable domain (rest looked up from reference TRBV7-2 and TRBJ1-2): GAGVSQSPSNKVTEKGKDVELRCDPISGHTALYWYRQSLGQGLEFLIYFQGNSAPDKSGLPSDRFSAERTGGSVSTLTIQRTQQEDSAVYLCASSLTGPVPEYGYTFGSGTRLTVV.

The gene calls are TRBV27 and TRBJ2-3; TRBD2 aligns across 7 bases. Trimming took 5 bases from V and 5 from J; bases not matched to a gene: 4. The CDR3 covers 13 residues. Looked up from germline, CDR1 is MNHEY and CDR2 is SMNVEV (reference sequence). CDR3 nucleotides: TGTGCCAGCAGTCTGCGGGAGAGAGATACGCAGTATTTT. This gives the protein CASSLRERDTQYF.

The chain combines TRBV11-2 with TRBJ1-1, with D hard to call. Trimming pared 5 bases from V and 8 bases from J, leaving 9 bases between. Germline V gene sequence: CDR1 SGHAT, CDR2 FQNNGV. The CDR3 sequence is 11 residues long. The CDR3 coding sequence is TGTGCCAGCAGCGGACGCCGGGAAGCTTTCTTT. Translation gives CASSGRREAFF.

The V gene is TRBV9, the J gene TRBJ1-1; TRBD1 might be the D (5 bases). The CDR3 consists of 13 residues. Germline V CDR1 and CDR2: SGDLS, YYNGEE. V was clipped by 4 bases and J by 6 bases, with 13 bases between them. CDR3 nucleotides: TGTGCCAGCAGCTCACAACCGGGGGCTGAAGCTTTCTTT. Translating it yields CASSSQPGAEAFF.

The chain is built from TRBV5-1 and TRBJ2-3, with 10 bases matching TRBD2. V was pared by 4 bases and J by 4 bases, with 15 bases of the junction left unmatched. The germline gives CDR1 SGHRS, CDR2 YFSETQ. The CDR3 runs to 18 residues. CDR3 DNA sequence: TGCGCCAGCAGCACACCCCAACCTAGCGGGAGTGCCCCAGATACGCAGTATTTT. Its protein product is CASSTPQPSGSAPDTQYF. Complete variable domain (other parts from reference TRBV5-1 and TRBJ2-3): KAGVTQTPRYLIKTRGQQVTLSCSPISGHRSVSWYQQTPGQGLQFLFEYFSETQRNKGNFPGRFSGRQFSNSRSEMNVSTLELGDSALYLCASSTPQPSGSAPDTQYFGPGTRLTVL.

The gene calls are TRBV4-1 and TRBJ2-5, with 15 nucleotides matching TRBD2. The germline gives CDR1 MGHRA, CDR2 YSYEKL. The CDR3 has 16 residues. V shed 3 bases, J shed 5 bases, and the junction held 4 bases outside the gene matches. CDR3 sequence: CASSQEGTSGGETQYF. The CDR3 region has the DNA TGCGCCAGCAGCCAGGAAGGGACTAGCGGGGGGGAGACCCAGTACTTC.

The rearrangement uses TRBV2 and TRBJ2-1; D is undetermined. V lost 6 bases and J 6 bases, leaving 12 bases between the germline ends. Germline lookup yields CDR1 SNHLY and CDR2 FYNNEI. There are 13 residues in the CDR3. Here the CDR3 reads CASRSRNANEQFF. The DNA for the CDR3 is TGTGCCAGCAGGTCCCGAAACGCCAATGAGCAGTTCTTC.

The rearrangement links TRBV2 to TRBJ2-1; TRBD2 matches 7 bases. Trimming cost V 7 bases and J 6 bases; bases outside gene matches: 6. Germline-derived CDR1 and CDR2 are SNHLY and FYNNEI. This CDR3 has 13 residues. CDR3 coding DNA: TGTGCCAGCATGGCTAGCGGATCCAATGAGCAGTTCTTC. Translated, it gives CASMASGSNEQFF.

This chain links TRBV2 with TRBJ1-2, with unresolved D. Germline CDR1 SNHLY, CDR2 FYNNEI. This CDR3 spans 14 amino acids. Trimming removed 4 bases from V and 6 bases from J, with 15 bases in between. Here the CDR3 reads CASSGPLGQDGYTF. The DNA for the CDR3 is TGTGCCAGCAGTGGACCTCTAGGTCAGGATGGCTACACCTTC.

This clone was seen a handful of times. The chain combines TRBV7-9 with TRBJ1-2, with D unresolved. This CDR3 comprises 13 residues. Germline V gene sequence: CDR1 SEHNR, CDR2 FQNEAQ (reference sequence). Trimming took off 4 bases at V and 4 bases at J, with 10 bases between the two ends. CDR3 nucleotides: TGTGCCAGCAGCTGGGGAGTTACCTATGGCTACACCTTC. Residues: CASSWGVTYGYTF. Drawing the rest from reference TRBV7-9 and TRBJ1-2, the complete variable domain is DTGVSQNPRHKITKRGQNVTFRCDPISEHNRLYWYRQTLGQGPEFLTYFQNEAQLEKSRLLSDRFSAERPKGSFSTLEIQRTEQGDSAMYLCASSWGVTYGYTFGSGTRLTVV.

This clone was picked up a small number of times. V gene TRBV30 combines with J gene TRBJ1-5, with 7 bases lining up with TRBD1. The CDR3 runs to 14 residues. Per germline, CDR1 GTSNPN and CDR2 SVGIG (reference sequence). Trimming took 2 bases from V and 1 from J; bases not matched to a gene: 2. The CDR3 loop is CAWSPGGSNQPQHF. The DNA of the CDR3 is TGTGCCTGGAGTCCAGGGGGAAGCAATCAGCCCCAGCATTTT.

This chain uses TRBV30 with TRBJ2-3, with 9 positions matching TRBD1. Germline V gene data show CDR1 as GTSNPN and CDR2 as SVGIG (reference sequence). CDR3 length: 15 residues. The J segment lost 2 bases and the V segment lost 2 bases, leaving 5 bases of the junction unmatched. CDR3 in amino acids: CAWSSGTGFTDTQYF. CDR3 nucleotides: TGTGCCTGGAGTTCCGGGACAGGGTTCACAGATACGCAGTATTTT.

The genes are TRBV6-1 and TRBJ2-1; 11 bases agree with TRBD1. J was trimmed by 4 bases and V by 2 bases; bases with no gene match: 4. The CDR3 is 16 amino acids. Germline CDR1 is MNHNS and CDR2 is SASEGT. In nucleotides, the CDR3 is TGTGCCAGCAGTGAATCGGGACAGGGGGGTTACAATGAGCAGTTCTTC. Translated, it gives CASSESGQGGYNEQFF.

The chain carries TRBV6-5 and TRBJ1-6, with D tentatively TRBD1 (5 bases). Per germline, CDR1 MNHEY and CDR2 SVGAGI. CDR3 size: 16 residues. V was shortened by 2 bases and J by 7 bases, with 15 bases between the two germline ends. This CDR3 reads CASSYTTVPGNSPLHF. The CDR3 nucleotides are TGTGCCAGCAGTTACACGACAGTACCGGGAAATTCACCCCTCCACTTT.

The CDR3 DNA reads as TGTGCCAGCAGCTTAGGGTATCAGGCGGATGGCTACACCTTC. Protein: CASSLGYQADGYTF. The J gene is TRBJ1-2, the V gene TRBV11-3; D unclear. V lost 1 base, J lost 6 bases, and 12 bases lay in between. Germline-derived CDR1 and CDR2 are SGHNT and YENEEA. CDR3 length equals 14 residues.

The chain couples TRBV9 to TRBJ2-3; TRBD2 might be the D (6 bases). The germline gives CDR1 SGDLS, CDR2 YYNGEE. This CDR3 is built from 15 residues. V lost 3 bases, J lost 4 bases, and 15 bases lay in between. The DNA for the CDR3 is TGTGCCAGCAGCGCCCTAGCGAGGGTCCCAGATACGCAGTATTTT. It specifies CASSALARVPDTQYF.